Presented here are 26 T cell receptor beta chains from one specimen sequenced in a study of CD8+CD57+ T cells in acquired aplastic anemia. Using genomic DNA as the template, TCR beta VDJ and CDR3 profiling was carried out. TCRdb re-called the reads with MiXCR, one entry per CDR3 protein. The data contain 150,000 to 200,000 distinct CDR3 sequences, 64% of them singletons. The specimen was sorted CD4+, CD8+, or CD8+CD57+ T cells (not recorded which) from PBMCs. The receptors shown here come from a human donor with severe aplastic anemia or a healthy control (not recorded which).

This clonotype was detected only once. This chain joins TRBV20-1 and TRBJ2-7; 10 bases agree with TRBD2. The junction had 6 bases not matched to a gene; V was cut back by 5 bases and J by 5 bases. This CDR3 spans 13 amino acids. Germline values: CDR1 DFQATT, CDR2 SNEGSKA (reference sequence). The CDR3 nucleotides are TGCAGTGCTCGACTAGCGGGCAGGGACGAGCAGTACTTC. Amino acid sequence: CSARLAGRDEQYF.

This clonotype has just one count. As DNA, the CDR3 is TGTGCCAGCAGTGGTCCCCTGGACAAGACCCAAGAGACCCAGTACTTC. Its translation is CASSGPLDKTQETQYF. The chain links TRBV2 to TRBJ2-5, with D possibly being TRBD1 (5 bases). Germline V gene data show CDR1 as SNHLY and CDR2 as FYNNEI. This CDR3 spans 16 amino acids. With 4 bases removed from V and 1 base from J, the gap between germline ends came to 16 bases.

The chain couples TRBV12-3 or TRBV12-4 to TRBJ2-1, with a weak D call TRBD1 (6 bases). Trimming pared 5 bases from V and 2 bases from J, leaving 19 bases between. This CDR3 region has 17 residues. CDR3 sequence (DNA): TGTGCCAGCAGTGACGAGGCAGGGGTCATCCCCTACAATGAGCAGTTCTTC. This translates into CASSDEAGVIPYNEQFF.

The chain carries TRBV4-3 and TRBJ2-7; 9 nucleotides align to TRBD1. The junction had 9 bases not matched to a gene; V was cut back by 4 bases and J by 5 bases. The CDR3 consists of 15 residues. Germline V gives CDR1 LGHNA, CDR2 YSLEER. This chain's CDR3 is CASSRKDRGEDEQYF. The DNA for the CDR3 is TGCGCCAGCAGCCGAAAGGACAGGGGCGAGGACGAGCAGTACTTC.

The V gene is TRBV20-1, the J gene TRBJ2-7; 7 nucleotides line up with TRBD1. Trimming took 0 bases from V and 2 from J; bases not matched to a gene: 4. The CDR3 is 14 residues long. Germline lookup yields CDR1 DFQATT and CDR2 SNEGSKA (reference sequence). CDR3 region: CSARDRGGPYEQYF. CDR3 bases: TGCAGTGCTAGAGATCGAGGGGGCCCCTACGAGCAGTACTTC.

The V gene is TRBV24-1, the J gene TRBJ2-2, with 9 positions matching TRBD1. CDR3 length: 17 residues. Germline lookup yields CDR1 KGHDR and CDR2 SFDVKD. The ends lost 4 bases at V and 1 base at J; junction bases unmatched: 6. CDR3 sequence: CATSESYRGRNTGELFF. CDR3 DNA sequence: TGTGCCACCAGTGAGTCGTACAGGGGGCGGAACACCGGGGAGCTGTTTTTT.

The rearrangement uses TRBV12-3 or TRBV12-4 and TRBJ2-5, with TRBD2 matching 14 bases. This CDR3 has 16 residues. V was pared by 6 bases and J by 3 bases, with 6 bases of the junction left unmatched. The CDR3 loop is CASRGLTSGGEETQYF. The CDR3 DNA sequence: TGTGCCAGCAGGGGTCTGACTAGCGGGGGGGAAGAGACCCAGTACTTC.

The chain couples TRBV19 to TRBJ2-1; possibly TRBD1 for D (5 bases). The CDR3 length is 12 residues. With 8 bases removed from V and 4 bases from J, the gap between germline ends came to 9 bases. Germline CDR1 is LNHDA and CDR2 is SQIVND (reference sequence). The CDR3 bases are TGTGCCAGTGCTGACAGATACAATGAGCAGTTCTTC. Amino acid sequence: CASADRYNEQFF. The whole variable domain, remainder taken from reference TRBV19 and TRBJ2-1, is DGGITQSPKYLFRKEGQNVTLSCEQNLNHDAMYWYRQDPGQGLRLIYYSQIVNDFQKGDIAEGYSVSREKKESFPLTVTSAQKNPTAFYLCASADRYNEQFFGPGTRLTVL.

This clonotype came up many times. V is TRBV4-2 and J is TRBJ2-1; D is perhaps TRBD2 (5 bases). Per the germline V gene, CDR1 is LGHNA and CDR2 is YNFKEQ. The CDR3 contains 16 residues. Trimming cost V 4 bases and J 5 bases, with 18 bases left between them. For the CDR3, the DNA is TGTGCCAGCAGCCTCTCACTAGATGGGGTCCACAATGAGCAGTTCTTC. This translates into CASSLSLDGVHNEQFF.

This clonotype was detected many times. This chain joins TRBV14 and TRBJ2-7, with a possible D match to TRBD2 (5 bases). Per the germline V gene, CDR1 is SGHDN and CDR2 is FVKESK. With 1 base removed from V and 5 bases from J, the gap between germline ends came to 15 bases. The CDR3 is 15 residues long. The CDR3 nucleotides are TGTGCCAGCAGCCAAGCGCCCGTTCTCGGGGACGAGCAGTACTTC. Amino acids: CASSQAPVLGDEQYF.

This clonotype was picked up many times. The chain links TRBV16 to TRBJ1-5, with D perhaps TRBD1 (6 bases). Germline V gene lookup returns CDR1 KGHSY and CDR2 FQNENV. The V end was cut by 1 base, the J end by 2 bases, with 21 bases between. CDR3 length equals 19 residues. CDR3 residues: CASSQFRRGETQGNQPQHF. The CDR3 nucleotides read TGTGCCAGCAGCCAATTCCGCAGGGGCGAAACCCAGGGCAATCAGCCCCAGCATTTT.

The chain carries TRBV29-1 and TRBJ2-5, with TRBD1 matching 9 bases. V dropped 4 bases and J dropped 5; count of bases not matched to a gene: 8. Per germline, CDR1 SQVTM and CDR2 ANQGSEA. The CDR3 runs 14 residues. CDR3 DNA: TGCAGCGTTGGAGAGGGACAGGGCTGGGAGACCCAGTACTTC. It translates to CSVGEGQGWETQYF.

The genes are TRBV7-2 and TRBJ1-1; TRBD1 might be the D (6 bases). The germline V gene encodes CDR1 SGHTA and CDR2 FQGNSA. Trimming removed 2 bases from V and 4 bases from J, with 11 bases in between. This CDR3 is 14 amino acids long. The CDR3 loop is CASSLSQGITEAFF. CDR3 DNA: TGTGCCAGCAGCTTAAGTCAGGGGATCACTGAAGCTTTCTTT.

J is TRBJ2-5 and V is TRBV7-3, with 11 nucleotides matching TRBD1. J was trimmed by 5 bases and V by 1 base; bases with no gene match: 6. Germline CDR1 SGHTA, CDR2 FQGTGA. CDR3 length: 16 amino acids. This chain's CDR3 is CASSLMGQGGVETQYF. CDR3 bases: TGTGCCAGCAGCTTAATGGGACAGGGGGGAGTGGAGACCCAGTACTTC.

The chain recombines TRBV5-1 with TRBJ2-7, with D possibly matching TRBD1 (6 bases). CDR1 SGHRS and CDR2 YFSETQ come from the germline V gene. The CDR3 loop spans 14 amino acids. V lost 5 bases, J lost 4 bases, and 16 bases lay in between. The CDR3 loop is CASRVETGGYEQYF. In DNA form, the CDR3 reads TGCGCCAGCAGAGTGGAGACAGGTGGATACGAGCAGTACTTC.

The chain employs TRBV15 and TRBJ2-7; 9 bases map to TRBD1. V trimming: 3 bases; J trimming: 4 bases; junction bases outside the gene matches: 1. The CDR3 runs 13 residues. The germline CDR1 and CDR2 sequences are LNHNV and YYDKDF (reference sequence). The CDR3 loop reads CATSSGTGYEQYF. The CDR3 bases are TGTGCCACCAGCAGCGGGACAGGGTACGAGCAGTACTTC.

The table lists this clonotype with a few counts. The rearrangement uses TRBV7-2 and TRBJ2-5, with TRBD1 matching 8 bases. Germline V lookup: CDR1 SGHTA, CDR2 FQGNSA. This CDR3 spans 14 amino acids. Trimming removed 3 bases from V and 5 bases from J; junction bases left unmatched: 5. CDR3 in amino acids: CASSLSGGWETQYF. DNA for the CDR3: TGTGCCAGCAGCTTGTCAGGGGGCTGGGAGACCCAGTACTTC.

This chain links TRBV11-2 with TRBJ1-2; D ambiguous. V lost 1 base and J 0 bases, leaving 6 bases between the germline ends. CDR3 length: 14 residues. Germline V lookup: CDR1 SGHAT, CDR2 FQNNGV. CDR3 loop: CASSLVAPNYGYTF. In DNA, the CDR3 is TGTGCCAGCAGCTTAGTCGCCCCTAACTATGGCTACACCTTC.

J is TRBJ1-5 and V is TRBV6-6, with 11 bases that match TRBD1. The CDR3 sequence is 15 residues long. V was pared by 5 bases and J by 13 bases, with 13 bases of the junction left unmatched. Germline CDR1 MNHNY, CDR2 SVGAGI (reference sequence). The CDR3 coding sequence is TGTGCCAGCAGTCGGAGCGGGACAGGGGGGGAATTACAGCATTTT. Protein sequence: CASSRSGTGGELQHF.

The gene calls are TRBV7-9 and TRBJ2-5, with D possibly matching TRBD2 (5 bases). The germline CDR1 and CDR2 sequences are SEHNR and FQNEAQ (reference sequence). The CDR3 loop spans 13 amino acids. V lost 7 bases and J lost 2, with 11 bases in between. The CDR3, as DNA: TGTGCCAGCACCGACCGAGGGCAAGAGACCCAGTACTTC. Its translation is CASTDRGQETQYF.

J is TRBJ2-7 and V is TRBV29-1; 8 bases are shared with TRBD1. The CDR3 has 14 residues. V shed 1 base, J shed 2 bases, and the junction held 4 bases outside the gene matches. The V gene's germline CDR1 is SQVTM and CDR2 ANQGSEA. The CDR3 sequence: CSVEGTGKPYEQYF. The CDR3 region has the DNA TGCAGCGTTGAAGGGACAGGGAAACCCTACGAGCAGTACTTC.

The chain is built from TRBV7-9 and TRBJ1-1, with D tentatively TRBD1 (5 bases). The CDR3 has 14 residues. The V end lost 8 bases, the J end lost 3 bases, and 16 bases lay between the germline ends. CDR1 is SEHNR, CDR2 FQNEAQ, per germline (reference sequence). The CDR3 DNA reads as TGTGCCAGCGGGCCGGGACCTCTTTACACTGAAGCTTTCTTT. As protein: CASGPGPLYTEAFF. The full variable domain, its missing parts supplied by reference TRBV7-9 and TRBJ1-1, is DTGVSQNPRHKITKRGQNVTFRCDPISEHNRLYWYRQTLGQGPEFLTYFQNEAQLEKSRLLSDRFSAERPKGSFSTLEIQRTEQGDSAMYLCASGPGPLYTEAFFGQGTRLTVV.

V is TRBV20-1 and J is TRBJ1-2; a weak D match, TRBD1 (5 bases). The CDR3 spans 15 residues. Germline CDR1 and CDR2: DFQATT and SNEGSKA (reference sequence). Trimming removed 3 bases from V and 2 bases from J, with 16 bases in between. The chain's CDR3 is CSASGGLTANYGYTF. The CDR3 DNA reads TGCAGTGCTAGCGGGGGGTTGACAGCAAACTATGGCTACACCTTC.

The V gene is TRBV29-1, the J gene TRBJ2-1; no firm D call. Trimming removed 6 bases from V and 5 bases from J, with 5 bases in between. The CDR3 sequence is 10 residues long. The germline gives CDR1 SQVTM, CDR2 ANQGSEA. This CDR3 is CSVKNNEQFF. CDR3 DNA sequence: TGCAGCGTCAAGAACAATGAGCAGTTCTTC.

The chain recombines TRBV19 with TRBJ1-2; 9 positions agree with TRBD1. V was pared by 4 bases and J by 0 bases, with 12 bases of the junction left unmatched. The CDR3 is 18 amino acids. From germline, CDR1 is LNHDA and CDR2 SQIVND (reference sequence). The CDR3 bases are TGTGCCAGTAGTAATTACAGGGGGCAGAGTACTTCTAACTATGGCTACACCTTC. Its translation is CASSNYRGQSTSNYGYTF.

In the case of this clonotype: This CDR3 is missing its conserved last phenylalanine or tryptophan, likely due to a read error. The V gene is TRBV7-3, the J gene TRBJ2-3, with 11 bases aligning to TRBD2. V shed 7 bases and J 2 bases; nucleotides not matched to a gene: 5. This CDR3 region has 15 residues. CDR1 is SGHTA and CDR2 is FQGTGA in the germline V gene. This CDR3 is CASTLAGGPTDTQYL. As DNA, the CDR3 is TGTGCCAGCACCCTAGCGGGGGGACCCACAGATACGCAGTATCTT.